The TCR beta chain under discussion was sequenced for a study of blood T cell repertoires in COVID-19. Germline V gene lookup returns CDR1 MNHEY and CDR2 SMNVEV (reference sequence). Losses at the gene ends were 11 bases for V and 2 bases for J; bases not matched to a gene: 13. The CDR3 sequence is 16 residues long. The protocol was immunoSEQ multiplex PCR, while the TCRdb copy is restricted to in-frame clones and leaves out a portion. The repertoire includes 350,000 to 500,000 clones, around nine tenths of them detected once, and about 1.5% sits in the top ten. Material: PBMCs or T cells enriched from blood (not recorded which). The chain is built from TRBV27 and TRBJ1-3, with 9 bases that match TRBD1. The sequence derives from a woman under 30 who had been exposed to COVID-19. CDR3 nucleotide sequence: TGTGCCGCTCGGACAGGGGTTTTTTTGGCTGGAAACACCATATATTTT. Its protein is CAARTGVFLAGNTIYF.